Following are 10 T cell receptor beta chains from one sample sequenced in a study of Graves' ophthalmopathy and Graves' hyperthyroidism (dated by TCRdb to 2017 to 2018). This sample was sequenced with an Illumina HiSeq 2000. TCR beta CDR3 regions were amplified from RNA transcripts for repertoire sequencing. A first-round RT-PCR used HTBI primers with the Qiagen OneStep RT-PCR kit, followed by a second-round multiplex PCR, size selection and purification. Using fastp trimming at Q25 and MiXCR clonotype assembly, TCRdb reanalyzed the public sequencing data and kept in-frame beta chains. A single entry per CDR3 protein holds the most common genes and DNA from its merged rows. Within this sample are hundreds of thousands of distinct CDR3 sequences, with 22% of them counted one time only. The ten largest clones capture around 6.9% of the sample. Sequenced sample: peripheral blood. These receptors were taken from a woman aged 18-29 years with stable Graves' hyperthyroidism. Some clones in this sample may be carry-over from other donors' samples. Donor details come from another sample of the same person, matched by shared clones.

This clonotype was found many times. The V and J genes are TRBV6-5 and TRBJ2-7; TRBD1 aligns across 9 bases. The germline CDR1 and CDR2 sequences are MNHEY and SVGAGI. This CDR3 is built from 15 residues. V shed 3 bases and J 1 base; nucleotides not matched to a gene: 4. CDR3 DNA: TGTGCCAGCAGTTATATCGGGACAGGGTCCTACGAGCAGTACTTC. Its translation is CASSYIGTGSYEQYF.

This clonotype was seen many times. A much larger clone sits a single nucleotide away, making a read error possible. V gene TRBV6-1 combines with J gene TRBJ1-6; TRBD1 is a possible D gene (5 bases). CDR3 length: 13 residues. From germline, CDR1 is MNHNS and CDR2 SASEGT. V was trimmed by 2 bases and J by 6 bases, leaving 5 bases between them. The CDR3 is CASSERGNSPLHF. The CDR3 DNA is TGTGCCAGCAGTGAAAGGGGTAATTCACCCCTCCACTTT.

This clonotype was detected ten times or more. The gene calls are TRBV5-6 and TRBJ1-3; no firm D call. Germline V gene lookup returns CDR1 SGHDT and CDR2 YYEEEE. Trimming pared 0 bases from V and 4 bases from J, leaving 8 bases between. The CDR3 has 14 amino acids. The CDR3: CASSLGAAGNTIYF. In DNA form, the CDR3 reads TGTGCCAGCAGCTTGGGGGCAGCGGGAAACACCATATATTTT. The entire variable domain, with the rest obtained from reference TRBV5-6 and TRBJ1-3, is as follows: DAGVTQSPTHLIKTRGQQVTLRCSPKSGHDTVSWYQQALGQGPQFIFQYYEEEERQRGNFPDRFSGHQFPNYSSELNVNALLLGDSALYLCASSLGAAGNTIYFGEGSWLTVV.

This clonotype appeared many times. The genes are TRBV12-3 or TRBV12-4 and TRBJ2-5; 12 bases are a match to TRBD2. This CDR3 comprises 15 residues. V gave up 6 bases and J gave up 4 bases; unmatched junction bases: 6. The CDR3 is CASRRTSGEGETQYF. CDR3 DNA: TGTGCCAGCAGGCGGACTAGCGGGGAAGGAGAGACCCAGTACTTC.

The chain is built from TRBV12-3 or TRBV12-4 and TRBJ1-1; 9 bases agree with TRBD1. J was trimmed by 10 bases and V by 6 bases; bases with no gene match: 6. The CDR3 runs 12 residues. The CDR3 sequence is CASRRDRASAFF. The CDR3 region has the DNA TGTGCCAGCAGGAGGGACAGGGCCTCAGCTTTCTTT.

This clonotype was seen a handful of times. The DNA of the CDR3 is TGTGCCAGCAGGAAGGGACAGGTCAACACTGAAGCTTTCTTT. As protein: CASRKGQVNTEAFF. The chain is built from TRBV6-1 and TRBJ1-1; TRBD1 matches at 8 bases. The CDR3 consists of 14 residues. Germline lookup yields CDR1 MNHNS and CDR2 SASEGT. Trimming at V came to 6 bases and at J to 2 bases, leaving 5 bases not matched to a gene.

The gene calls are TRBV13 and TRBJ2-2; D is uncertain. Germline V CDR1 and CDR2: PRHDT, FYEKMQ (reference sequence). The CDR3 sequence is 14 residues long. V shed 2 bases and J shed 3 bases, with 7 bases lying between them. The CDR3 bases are TGTGCCAGCAGCTTAAACGCCTACACCGGGGAGCTGTTTTTT. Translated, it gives CASSLNAYTGELFF.

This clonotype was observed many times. CDR3 nucleotides: TGTGCCACCTCCCGCTGGGCGCGGGGCTACACCTTC. Its protein product is CATSRWARGYTF. The chain combines TRBV6-1 with TRBJ1-2; D remains unclear. The CDR3 sequence is 12 residues long. Germline V gene sequence: CDR1 MNHNS, CDR2 SASEGT. V was clipped by 10 bases and J by 8 bases, with 17 bases between them.

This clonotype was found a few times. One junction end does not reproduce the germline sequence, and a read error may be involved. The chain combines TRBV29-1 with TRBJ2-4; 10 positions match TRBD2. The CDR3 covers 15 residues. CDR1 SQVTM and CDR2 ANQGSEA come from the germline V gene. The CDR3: CSARLAGLVENIKYF. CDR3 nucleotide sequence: TGCAGCGCCAGACTAGCGGGCTTAGTGGAAAACATTAAGTACTTC.

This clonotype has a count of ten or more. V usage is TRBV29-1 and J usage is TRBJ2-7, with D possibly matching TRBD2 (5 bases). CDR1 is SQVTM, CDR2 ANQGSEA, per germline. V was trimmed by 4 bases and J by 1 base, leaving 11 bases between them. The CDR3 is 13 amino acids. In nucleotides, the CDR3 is TGCAGCGTTGCAATGAGGGTGTCCTACGAGCAGTACTTC. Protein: CSVAMRVSYEQYF.